A single sample is the source of the 7 T cell receptor beta chains below, sequenced in a study of T-cell reconstitution after alpha-beta-depleted transplantation in children. Unique molecular identifiers were used to barcode this TCRbeta library. TCRdb reanalysed the PCR reads using MiXCR and keeps one entry per CDR3 protein. The sample carries 81,000 or so distinct CDR3 sequences, roughly 15% recorded once. Specimen: PBMCs, mostly from graft donor cells, collected 180 days after TCRalphabeta/CD19-depleted stem cell transplant. The receptors stem from a male patient aged 2-10 years who had a stem cell transplant for acute lymphoblastic leukemia, so the T cells may come from the graft donor.

The chain is built from TRBV18 and TRBJ1-4, with 9 positions matching TRBD1. The V gene's germline CDR1 is KGHSH and CDR2 LQKENI. V was pared by 3 bases and J by 5 bases, with 7 bases of the junction left unmatched. This CDR3 region has 16 residues. CDR3 region: CASSPTSTGGNEKLFF. In nucleotides, the CDR3 is TGTGCCAGCTCACCCACGTCGACAGGGGGGAATGAAAAACTGTTTTTT.

The CDR3 bases are TGCAGCGTTGAAACCCCCTTAAACACTGAAGCTTTCTTT. It translates to CSVETPLNTEAFF. The chain carries TRBV29-1 and TRBJ1-1, with D unclear. V shed 2 bases and J shed 2 bases, with 9 bases lying between them. Germline V gives CDR1 SQVTM, CDR2 ANQGSEA. CDR3 length equals 13 residues.

This clonotype was observed many times. This rearrangement joins TRBV20-1 to TRBJ2-4; D call uncertain. The CDR3 totals 14 residues. CDR1 DFQATT and CDR2 SNEGSKA come from the germline V gene (reference sequence). V was cut by 0 bases and J by 6 bases, with 12 bases left in between. The CDR3 DNA is TGCAGTGCTAGAGATCCCTCAAATCTAAACATTCAGTACTTC. This codes for CSARDPSNLNIQYF.

This clonotype was recorded many times. This sequence joins TRBV7-9 and TRBJ2-7; TRBD1 matches 9 bases. Losses at the gene ends were 4 bases for V and 3 bases for J; bases not matched to a gene: 4. Germline CDR1 SEHNR, CDR2 FQNEAQ (reference sequence). This CDR3 is 14 amino acids long. CDR3 protein: CASSSPTGGYEQYF. CDR3 DNA: TGTGCCAGCAGCTCCCCGACAGGGGGCTACGAGCAGTACTTC.

The chain links TRBV7-2 to TRBJ1-4; D is perhaps TRBD1 (6 bases). V was pared by 0 bases and J by 9 bases, with 11 bases between. Germline V gene sequence: CDR1 SGHTA, CDR2 FQGNSA. CDR3 length equals 14 residues. CDR3 in DNA: TGTGCCAGCAGCTTAGCCCCGGGGGCTAAAAAACTGTTTTTT. As protein: CASSLAPGAKKLFF.

CDR3 nucleotide sequence: TGTGCCAGCAGCGCCTTCGAAGGGCGGCAGAACACTGAAGCTTTCTTT. The encoded protein is CASSAFEGRQNTEAFF. The gene calls are TRBV9 and TRBJ1-1; D is unresolved. CDR1 is SGDLS and CDR2 is YYNGEE in the germline V gene. The V and J ends lost 3 bases and 1 base respectively, with 16 bases between them. CDR3 length: 16 amino acids.

This clonotype was counted at least ten times. The V and J genes are TRBV20-1 and TRBJ2-3, with TRBD2 identical over 12 bases. CDR3 length: 15 amino acids. The J segment lost 7 bases and the V segment lost 3 bases, leaving 8 bases of the junction unmatched. CDR1 is DFQATT and CDR2 is SNEGSKA in the germline V gene (reference sequence). The CDR3 DNA follows: TGCAGTGCTAGCCCTCTAGCGGGGGGGCCACATACGCAGTATTTT. Translated, it gives CSASPLAGGPHTQYF.